This entry lists 12 T cell receptor beta chains sequenced from one sample in a study of breast tumors, draining lymph nodes, adjacent tissues. The lymph nodes were axillary draining lymph nodes from breast cancer patients. From the multiplex PCR reads, TCRdb called clonotypes with MiXCR, one entry per CDR3 protein. The repertoire includes 180,000 or so distinct CDR3 sequences, about 33% of them detected once, and approximately 3.9% sits in the top ten. Sequencing was carried out using axillary lymph node tissue. These TCRs come from a female donor with breast cancer. Some clones in this sample may be carry-over from other donors' samples.

This clonotype was recorded at least ten times. The chain employs TRBV10-3 and TRBJ1-4, with D perhaps matching TRBD1 (5 bases). Germline assignment: CDR1 ENHRY and CDR2 SYGVKD. This CDR3 comprises 14 residues. The V end lost 8 bases, the J end lost 4 bases, and 14 bases lay between the germline ends. CDR3 DNA: TGTGCCATCGCGTCGGGGCAAATTAATGAAAAACTGTTTTTT. This sequence encodes CAIASGQINEKLFF.

With respect to this clonotype: A junction end diverges from the germline sequence, so it may reflect a read error. The chain uses TRBV5-8 and TRBJ2-3, with D possibly TRBD2 on 6 matching bases. The CDR3 sequence is 16 residues long. Germline assignment: CDR1 SGHTS and CDR2 YDEGEE. CDR3 region: CAGSFRGTASTDTQYF. The DNA of the CDR3 is TGTGCCGGCAGCTTTCGCGGGACGGCCTCGACAGATACGCAGTATTTT.

The genes are TRBV28 and TRBJ2-4, with 8 bases matching TRBD1. The V gene end was trimmed by 6 bases and the J gene end by 6 bases; junction bases not matched to a gene: 7. The CDR3 length is 14 residues. Germline CDR1 MDHEN, CDR2 SYDVKM. CDR3 coding DNA: TGTGCCAGCAGCCAACAGGGGGATGGAAACATTCAGTACTTC. It specifies CASSQQGDGNIQYF.

The J gene is TRBJ2-2, the V gene TRBV15; 7 nucleotides match TRBD2. Germline CDR1 reads LNHNV; CDR2 reads YYDKDF (reference sequence). Trimming cost V 9 bases and J 3 bases; bases outside gene matches: 10. This CDR3 region has 15 residues. The CDR3 sequence is CATSPHRGDTGELFF. The CDR3 region has the DNA TGTGCCACTAGCCCCCACCGGGGGGACACCGGGGAGCTGTTTTTT. Together with reference TRBV15 and TRBJ2-2, the CDR3 gives the full variable domain: DAMVIQNPRYQVTQFGKPVTLSCSQTLNHNVMYWYQQKSSQAPKLLFHYYDKDFNNEADTPDNFQSRRPNTSFCFLDIRSPGLGDTAMYLCATSPHRGDTGELFFGEGSRLTVL.

This clonotype was detected ten times or more. This chain links TRBV5-8 with TRBJ2-7; TRBD2 agrees at 10 bases. The trim removed 4 bases at V and 5 bases at J, leaving 9 bases unmatched. The CDR3 has 15 residues. Looked up from germline, CDR1 is SGHTS and CDR2 is YDEGEE. The chain's CDR3 is CASSRRAGGIHEQYF. CDR3 sequence (DNA): TGTGCCAGCAGCCGCCGAGCGGGAGGGATCCACGAGCAGTACTTC.

In this sample, this clonotype turned up many times. The chain recombines TRBV5-6 with TRBJ2-6, with D possibly being TRBD2 (6 bases). Per the germline V gene, CDR1 is SGHDT and CDR2 is YYEEEE. CDR3 size: 17 residues. Trimming removed 0 bases at V and 2 bases at J, with 12 bases between. This CDR3 reads CASSLARGSTGANVLTF. In DNA form, the CDR3 reads TGTGCCAGCAGCTTGGCACGGGGGTCTACTGGGGCCAACGTCCTGACTTTC.

This clonotype was counted at least ten times. The chain recombines TRBV18 with TRBJ2-6; D may correspond to TRBD1 or TRBD2 (5 bases each). The CDR3 is made up of 19 amino acids. Trimming stripped 2 bases from V and 0 bases from J, with 17 bases between. Germline V gives CDR1 KGHSH, CDR2 LQKENI. The CDR3 loop reads CASSPSVGTGSSGANVLTF. Written as DNA, the CDR3 is TGTGCCAGCTCACCAAGTGTTGGGACGGGTTCCTCTGGGGCCAACGTCCTGACTTTC.

This clonotype appeared many times. This chain connects TRBV10-1 to TRBJ2-5; D gene ambiguous. Trimming left V 3 bases short and J 4 bases short, with 9 bases between. The CDR3 runs to 13 residues. CDR1 is WNHNN and CDR2 is SYGVQD in the germline V gene (reference sequence). CDR3 protein: CASSDRKGETQYF. The CDR3 nucleotides read TGCGCCAGCAGTGATAGAAAGGGAGAGACCCAGTACTTC.

The rearrangement links TRBV28 to TRBJ2-7, with unresolved D. This CDR3 spans 12 amino acids. The germline gives CDR1 MDHEN, CDR2 SYDVKM. V was shortened by 8 bases and J by 0 bases, with 8 bases between the two germline ends. This CDR3 reads CASGWGSYEQYF. The CDR3 DNA is TGTGCCAGCGGCTGGGGCTCCTACGAGCAGTACTTC.

This clonotype was counted at least ten times. V gene TRBV20-1 combines with J gene TRBJ1-6; D is unresolved. Germline CDR1 reads DFQATT; CDR2 reads SNEGSKA (reference sequence). V lost 0 bases and J lost 7, with 16 bases in between. The length of the CDR3 is 16 residues. The CDR3 DNA follows: TGCAGTGCTAGAGATCTAATTGGGAGCGGAAATTCACCCCTCCACTTT. Amino acid sequence: CSARDLIGSGNSPLHF.

This clonotype was seen repeatedly, ten times or more. The chain carries TRBV20-1 and TRBJ2-3; tentative D call: TRBD2 (5 bases). Between the trimmed V and J ends, which lost 3 bases and 7 bases, there was a span of 17 bases. The CDR3 is made up of 14 amino acids. Germline lookup yields CDR1 DFQATT and CDR2 SNEGSKA (reference sequence). CDR3 nucleotides: TGCAGTGCTAGCGTATCCGGATTCGGGAATACGCAGTATTTT. Translating gives CSASVSGFGNTQYF.

This clonotype was counted many times. The rearrangement links TRBV4-1 to TRBJ1-5; tentatively, D is TRBD1 (5 bases). V lost 4 bases to trimming and J lost 6 bases, with 13 bases between them. This CDR3 has 14 residues. In germline, CDR1 is MGHRA, CDR2 YSYEKL. DNA for the CDR3: TGCGCCAGCAGCCCAGTAGGGGTAGCTCAGCCCCAGCATTTT. Protein product: CASSPVGVAQPQHF.